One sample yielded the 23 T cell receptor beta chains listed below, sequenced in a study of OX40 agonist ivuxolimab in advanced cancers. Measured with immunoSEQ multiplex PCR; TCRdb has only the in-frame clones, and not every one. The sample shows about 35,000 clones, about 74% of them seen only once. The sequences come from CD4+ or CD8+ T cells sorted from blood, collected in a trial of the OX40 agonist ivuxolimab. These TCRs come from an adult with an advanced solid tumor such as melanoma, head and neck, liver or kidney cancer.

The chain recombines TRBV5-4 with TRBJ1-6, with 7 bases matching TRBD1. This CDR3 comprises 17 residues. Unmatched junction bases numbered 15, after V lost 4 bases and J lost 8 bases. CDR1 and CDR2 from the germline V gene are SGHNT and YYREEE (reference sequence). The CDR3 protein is CASSPVSGQTSDSPLHF. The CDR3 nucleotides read TGTGCCAGCAGCCCAGTCTCGGGACAGACCTCTGATTCACCCCTCCACTTT.

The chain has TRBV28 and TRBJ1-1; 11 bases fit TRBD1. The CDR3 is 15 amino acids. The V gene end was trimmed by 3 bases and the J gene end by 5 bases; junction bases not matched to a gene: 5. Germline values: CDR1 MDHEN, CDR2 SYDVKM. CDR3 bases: TGTGCCAGCAGTTTTATGGGACAGGGGGGGACTGAAGCTTTCTTT. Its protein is CASSFMGQGGTEAFF.

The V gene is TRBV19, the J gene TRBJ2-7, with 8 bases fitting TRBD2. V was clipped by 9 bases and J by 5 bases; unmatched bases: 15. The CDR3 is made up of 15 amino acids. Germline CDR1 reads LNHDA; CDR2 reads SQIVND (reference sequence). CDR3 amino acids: CASARKGLATHEQYF. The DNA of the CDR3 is TGTGCCAGCGCCCGTAAAGGACTAGCAACCCACGAGCAGTACTTC.

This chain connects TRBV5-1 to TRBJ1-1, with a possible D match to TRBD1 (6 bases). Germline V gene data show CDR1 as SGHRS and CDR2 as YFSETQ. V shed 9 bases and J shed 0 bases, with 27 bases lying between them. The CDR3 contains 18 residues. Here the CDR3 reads CATRGGEISRGLNTEAFF. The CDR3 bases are TGCGCCACCCGGGGAGGGGAGATCTCGAGGGGGTTGAACACTGAAGCTTTCTTT.

The CDR3 nucleotides are TGTGCCAGCAGCCCTCCAAACCGGTACGAGCAGTACGTC. It is translated as CASSPPNRYEQYV. The chain recombines TRBV7-2 with TRBJ2-7; the D is unclear. CDR3 length: 13 amino acids. The V end lost 5 bases, the J end lost 4 bases, and 12 bases lay between the germline ends. Germline V gene lookup returns CDR1 SGHTA and CDR2 FQGNSA.

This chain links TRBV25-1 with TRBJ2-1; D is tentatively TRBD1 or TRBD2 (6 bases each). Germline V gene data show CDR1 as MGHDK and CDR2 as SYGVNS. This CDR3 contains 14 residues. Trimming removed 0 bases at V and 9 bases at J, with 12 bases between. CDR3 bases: TGTGCCAGCAGTGAATACGGGGGCCGCCTTGAGCAGTTCTTC. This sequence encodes CASSEYGGRLEQFF.

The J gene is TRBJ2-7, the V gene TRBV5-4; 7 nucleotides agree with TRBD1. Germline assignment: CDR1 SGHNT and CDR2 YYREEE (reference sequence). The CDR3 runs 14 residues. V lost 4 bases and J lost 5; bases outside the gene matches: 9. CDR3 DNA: TGTGCCAGCAGCACAAGACAGGGCAGCGACGAGCAGTACTTC. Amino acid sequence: CASSTRQGSDEQYF.

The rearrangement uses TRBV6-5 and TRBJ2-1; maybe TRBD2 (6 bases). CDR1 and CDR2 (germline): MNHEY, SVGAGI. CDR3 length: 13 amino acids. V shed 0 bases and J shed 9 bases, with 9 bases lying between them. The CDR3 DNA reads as TGTGCCAGCAGTTACTCAGGAGGGGTTGAGCAGTTCTTC. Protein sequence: CASSYSGGVEQFF.

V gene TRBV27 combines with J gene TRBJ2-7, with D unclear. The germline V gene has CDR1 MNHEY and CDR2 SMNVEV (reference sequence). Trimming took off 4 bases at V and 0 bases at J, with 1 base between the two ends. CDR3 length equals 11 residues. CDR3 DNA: TGTGCCAGCAGTTCCTCCTACGAGCAGTACTTC. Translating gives CASSSSYEQYF.

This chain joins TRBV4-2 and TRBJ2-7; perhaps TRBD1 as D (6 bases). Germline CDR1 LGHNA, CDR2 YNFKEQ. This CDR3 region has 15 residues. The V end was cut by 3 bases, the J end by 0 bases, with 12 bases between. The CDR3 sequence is CASSHEQGSSYEQYF. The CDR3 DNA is TGTGCCAGCAGCCATGAACAGGGTAGCTCCTACGAGCAGTACTTC.

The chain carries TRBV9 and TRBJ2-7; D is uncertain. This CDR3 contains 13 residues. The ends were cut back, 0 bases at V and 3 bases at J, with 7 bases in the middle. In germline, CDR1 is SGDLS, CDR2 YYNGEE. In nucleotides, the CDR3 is TGTGCCAGCAGCGTAGGGTGGAACTACGAGCAGTACTTC. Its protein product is CASSVGWNYEQYF.

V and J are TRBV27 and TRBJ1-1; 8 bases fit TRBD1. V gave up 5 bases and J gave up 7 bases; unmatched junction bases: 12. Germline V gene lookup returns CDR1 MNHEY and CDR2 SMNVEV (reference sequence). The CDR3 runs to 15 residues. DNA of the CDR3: TGTGCCAGCAGTGGTACAGGGGGTCTAAGGAGTGAAGCTTTCTTT. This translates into CASSGTGGLRSEAFF.

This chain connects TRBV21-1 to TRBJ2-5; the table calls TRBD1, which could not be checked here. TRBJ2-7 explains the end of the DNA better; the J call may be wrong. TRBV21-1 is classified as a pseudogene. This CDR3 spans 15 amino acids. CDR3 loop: CASISGDRETYEQYF. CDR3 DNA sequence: TGTGCCAGCATCTCGGGGGACAGGGAAACCTACGAGCAGTACTTC.

CDR3 in amino acids: CASSLAGAFSDEQYV. The CDR3 region has the DNA TGTGCCAGCAGCTTAGCGGGGGCCTTCTCCGACGAGCAGTACGTC. The chain uses TRBV7-2 and TRBJ2-7; D perhaps matches TRBD1 (6 bases). Per the germline V gene, CDR1 is SGHTA and CDR2 is FQGNSA. This CDR3 has 15 amino acids.

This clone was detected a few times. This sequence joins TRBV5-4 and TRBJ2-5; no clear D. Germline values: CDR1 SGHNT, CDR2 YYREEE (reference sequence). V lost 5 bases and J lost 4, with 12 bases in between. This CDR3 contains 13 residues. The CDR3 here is CASRLNGGETQYF. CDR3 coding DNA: TGTGCCAGCAGACTGAATGGCGGAGAGACCCAGTACTTC. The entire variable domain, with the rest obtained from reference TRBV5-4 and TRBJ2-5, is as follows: ETGVTQSPTHLIKTRGQQVTLRCSSQSGHNTVSWYQQALGQGPQFIFQYYREEENGRGNFPPRFSGLQFPNYSSELNVNALELDDSALYLCASRLNGGETQYFGPGTRLLVL.

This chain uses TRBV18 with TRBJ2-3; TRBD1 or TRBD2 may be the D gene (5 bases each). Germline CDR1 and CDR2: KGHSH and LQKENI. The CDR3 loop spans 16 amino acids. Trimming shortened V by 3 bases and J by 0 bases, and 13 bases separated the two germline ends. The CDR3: CASSPSTGLSTDTQYF. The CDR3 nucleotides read TGTGCCAGCTCACCCTCGACGGGGCTTAGCACAGATACGCAGTATTTT.

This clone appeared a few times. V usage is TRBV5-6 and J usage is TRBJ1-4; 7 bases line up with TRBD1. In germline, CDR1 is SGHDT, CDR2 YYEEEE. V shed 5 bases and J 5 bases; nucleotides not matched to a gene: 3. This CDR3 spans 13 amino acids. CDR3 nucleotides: TGTGCCAGCAGGGGACAGCTAAATGAAAAACTGTTTTTT. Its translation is CASRGQLNEKLFF.

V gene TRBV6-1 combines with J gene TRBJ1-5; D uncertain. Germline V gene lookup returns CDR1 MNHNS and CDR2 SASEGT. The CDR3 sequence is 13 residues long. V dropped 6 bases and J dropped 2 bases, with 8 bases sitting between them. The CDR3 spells CASRLDGNQPQHF. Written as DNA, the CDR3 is TGTGCCAGCAGGTTGGACGGCAATCAGCCCCAGCATTTT.

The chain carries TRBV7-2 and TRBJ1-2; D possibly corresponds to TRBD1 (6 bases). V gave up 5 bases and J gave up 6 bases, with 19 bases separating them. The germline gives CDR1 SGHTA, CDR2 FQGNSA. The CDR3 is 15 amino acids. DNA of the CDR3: TGTGCCAGCAGCCTCGACGGGGGGCGCGGAGATGGCTACACCTTC. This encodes CASSLDGGRGDGYTF.

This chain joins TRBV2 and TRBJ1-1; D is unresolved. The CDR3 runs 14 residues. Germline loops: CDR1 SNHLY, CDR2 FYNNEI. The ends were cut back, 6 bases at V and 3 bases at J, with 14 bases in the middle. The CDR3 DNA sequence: TGTGCCAGCAGCCCCAATGGGAGGTACACTGAAGCTTTCTTT. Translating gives CASSPNGRYTEAFF.

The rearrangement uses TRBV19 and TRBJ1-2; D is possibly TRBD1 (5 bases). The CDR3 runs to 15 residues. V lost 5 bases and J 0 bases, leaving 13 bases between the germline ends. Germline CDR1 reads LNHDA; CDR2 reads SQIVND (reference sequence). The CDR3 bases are TGTGCCAGTAGTCTAAGGGACGGAGCTAACTATGGCTACACCTTC. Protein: CASSLRDGANYGYTF. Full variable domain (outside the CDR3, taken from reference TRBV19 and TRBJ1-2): DGGITQSPKYLFRKEGQNVTLSCEQNLNHDAMYWYRQDPGQGLRLIYYSQIVNDFQKGDIAEGYSVSREKKESFPLTVTSAQKNPTAFYLCASSLRDGANYGYTFGSGTRLTVV.

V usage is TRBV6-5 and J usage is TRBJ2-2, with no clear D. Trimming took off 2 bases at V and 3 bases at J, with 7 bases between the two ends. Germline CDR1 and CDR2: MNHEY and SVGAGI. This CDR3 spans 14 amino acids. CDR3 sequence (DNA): TGTGCCAGCAGTTACAGGGCAGACACCGGGGAGCTGTTTTTT. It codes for CASSYRADTGELFF.

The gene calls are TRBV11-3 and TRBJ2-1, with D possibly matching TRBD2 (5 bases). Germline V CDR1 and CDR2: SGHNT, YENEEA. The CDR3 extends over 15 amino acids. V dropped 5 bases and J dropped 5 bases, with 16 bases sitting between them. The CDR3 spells CASSALRGIHNEQFF. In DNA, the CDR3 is TGTGCCAGCAGCGCCCTTCGAGGGATCCACAATGAGCAGTTCTTC.